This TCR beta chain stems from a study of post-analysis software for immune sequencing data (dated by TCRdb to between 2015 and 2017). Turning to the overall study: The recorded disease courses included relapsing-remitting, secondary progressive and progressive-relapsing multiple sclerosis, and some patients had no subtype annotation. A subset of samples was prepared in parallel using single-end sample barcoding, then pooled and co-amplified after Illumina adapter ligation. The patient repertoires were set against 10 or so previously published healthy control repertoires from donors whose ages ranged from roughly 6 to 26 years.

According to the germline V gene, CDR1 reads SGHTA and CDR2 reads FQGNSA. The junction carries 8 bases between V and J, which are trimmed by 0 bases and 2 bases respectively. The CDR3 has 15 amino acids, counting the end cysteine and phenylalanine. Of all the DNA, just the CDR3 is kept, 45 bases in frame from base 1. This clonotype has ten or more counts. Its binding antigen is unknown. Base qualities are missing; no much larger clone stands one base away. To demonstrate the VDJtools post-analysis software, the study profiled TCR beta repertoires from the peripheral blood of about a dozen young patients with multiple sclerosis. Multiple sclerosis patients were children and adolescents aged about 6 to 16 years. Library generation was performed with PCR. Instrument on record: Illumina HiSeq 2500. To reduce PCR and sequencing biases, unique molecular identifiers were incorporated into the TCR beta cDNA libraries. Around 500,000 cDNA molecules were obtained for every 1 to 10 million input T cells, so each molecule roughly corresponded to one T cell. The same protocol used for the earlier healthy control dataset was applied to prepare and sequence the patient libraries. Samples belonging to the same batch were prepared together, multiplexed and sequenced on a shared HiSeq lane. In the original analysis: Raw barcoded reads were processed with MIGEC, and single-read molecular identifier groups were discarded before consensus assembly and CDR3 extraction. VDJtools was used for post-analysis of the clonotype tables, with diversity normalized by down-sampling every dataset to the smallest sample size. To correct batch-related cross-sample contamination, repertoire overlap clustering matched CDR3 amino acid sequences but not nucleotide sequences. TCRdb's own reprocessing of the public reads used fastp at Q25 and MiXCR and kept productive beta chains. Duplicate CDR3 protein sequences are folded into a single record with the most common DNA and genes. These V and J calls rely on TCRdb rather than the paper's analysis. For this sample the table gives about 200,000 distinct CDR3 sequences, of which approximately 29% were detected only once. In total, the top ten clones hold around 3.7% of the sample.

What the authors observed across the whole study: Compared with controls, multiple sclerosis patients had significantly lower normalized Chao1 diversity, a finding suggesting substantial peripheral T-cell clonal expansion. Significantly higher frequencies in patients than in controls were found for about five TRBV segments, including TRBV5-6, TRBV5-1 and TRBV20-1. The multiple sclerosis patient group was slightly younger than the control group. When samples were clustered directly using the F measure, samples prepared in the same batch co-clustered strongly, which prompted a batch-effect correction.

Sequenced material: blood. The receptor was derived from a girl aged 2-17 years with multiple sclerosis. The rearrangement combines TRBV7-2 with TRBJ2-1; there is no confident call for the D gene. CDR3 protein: CASSLAGPTYNEQFF. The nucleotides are TGTGCCAGCAGCTTAGCAGGTCCTACCTACAATGAGCAGTTCTTC.